Listed below are T cell receptor beta chains from one sample, sequenced in a study of follicular helper T cells after annual influenza vaccination. Sequencing was performed with immunoSEQ multiplex PCR; in TCRdb, only in-frame clones are kept and a portion is missing. The sample records roughly 9,600 clones, 80% to 85% being singletons. The sequencing here drew on CXCR5- memory CD4+ T cells sorted from blood, taken 7 days after influenza vaccination. Receptors originate from an adult who received the influenza vaccine. Each CDR3 is given with its conserved first and last residue. A D gene is named only where the DNA matches it firmly. The size field is filled for only some rows; it gives once, few, many or a size class.

TRBJ2-3 few TRBD1 TRBV7-6 CASSSNPGTVTDTQYF TGTGCCAGCAGCTCGAACCCCGGGACAGTCACAGATACGCAGTATTTT
TRBJ2-6 few - TRBV19 CASSRTDSGANVLTF TGTGCCAGTAGTAGGACAGACTCTGGGGCCAACGTCCTGACTTTC
TRBJ2-3 - TRBD2 TRBV7-9 CASRGGLAGFGTQYF TGTGCCAGCCGAGGGGGACTAGCGGGCTTCGGTACGCAGTATTTT
TRBJ2-3 once - TRBV2 CASSPGQREPSTDTQYF TGTGCCAGCAGTCCTGGCCAACGGGAGCCTTCAACAGATACGCAGTATTTT
TRBJ1-1 - - TRBV14 CASSRGGPEAFF TGTGCCAGCAGCAGAGGAGGTCCTGAAGCTTTCTTT
TRBJ2-5 - - TRBV5-4 CASSLPQQETQYF TGTGCCAGCAGCTTGCCGCAACAAGAGACCCAGTACTTC
TRBJ2-3 - - TRBV18 CASSQGSGGTDTQYF TGTGCCAGCTCACAGGGGTCAGGGGGCACAGATACGCAGTATTTT
TRBJ2-5 - - TRBV2 CASSATGLQETQYF TGTGCCAGCAGTGCGACAGGACTCCAAGAGACCCAGTACTTC
TRBJ2-1 - TRBD1 TRBV7-2 CASSLGDRENEQFF TGTGCCAGCAGCTTAGGGGACAGGGAAAATGAGCAGTTCTTC
TRBJ1-2 - - TRBV30 CAWRSSGSSGYTF TGTGCCTGGAGGTCTTCTGGGTCTAGTGGCTACACCTTC